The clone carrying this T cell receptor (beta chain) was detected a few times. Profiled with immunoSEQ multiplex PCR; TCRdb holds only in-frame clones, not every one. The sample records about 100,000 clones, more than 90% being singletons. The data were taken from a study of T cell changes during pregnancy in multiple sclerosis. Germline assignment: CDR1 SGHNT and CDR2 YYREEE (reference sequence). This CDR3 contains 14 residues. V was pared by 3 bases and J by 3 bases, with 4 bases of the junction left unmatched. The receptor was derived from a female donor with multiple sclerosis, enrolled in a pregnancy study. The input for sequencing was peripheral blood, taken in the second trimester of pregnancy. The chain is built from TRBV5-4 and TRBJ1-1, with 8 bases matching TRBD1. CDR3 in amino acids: CASSSDREDTEAFF. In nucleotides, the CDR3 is TGTGCCAGCAGCTCGGACAGGGAGGACACTGAAGCTTTCTTT.